This TCR beta chain was identified in a study of T-cell reconstitution after alpha-beta-depleted transplantation in children. Study findings and constraints: Several hundred expanded graft clones reportedly gave rise to the alpha-beta T cells present about two months after transplant. There were some patients whose high TCRbeta diversity at day 60 came from surviving recipient T cells and thymic progenitors. Newly produced T cells mostly accounted for T-cell counts and diversity one year post-transplant.

Unique molecular identifiers were built into the TCRbeta library. TCRdb ran MiXCR on the PCR reads and lists one entry per CDR3 protein. The sample has almost 600,000 distinct CDR3 sequences; 25% to 30% are singletons. Per the germline V gene, CDR1 is SGHRS and CDR2 is YFSETQ. V lost 7 bases and J lost 1; bases outside the gene matches: 11. The CDR3 totals 17 residues. Only a few counts were recorded for this clonotype. Antigen: not known. The J gene is TRBJ2-1, the V gene TRBV5-1, with 10 bases identical to TRBD2. The clonotype comes from a boy under three years old with Wiskott-Aldrich syndrome, due to receive a stem cell transplant. The sequenced sample was PBMCs, obtained before TCRalphabeta/CD19-depleted stem cell transplant. The CDR3 nucleotides read TGCGCCAGCTGTCTCCCCTTAGCGGGAGGTTCCTACAATGAGCAGTTCTTC. Its translation: CASCLPLAGGSYNEQFF. The variable domain in full, completed from reference TRBV5-1 and TRBJ2-1, reads KAGVTQTPRYLIKTRGQQVTLSCSPISGHRSVSWYQQTPGQGLQFLFEYFSETQRNKGNFPGRFSGRQFSNSRSEMNVSTLELGDSALYLCASCLPLAGGSYNEQFFGPGTRLTVL.